The 24 T cell receptor beta chains given below trace back to one sample, sequenced in a study of cytomegalovirus exposure and HLA in healthy donors. Primers included in the PCR were 60 Vbeta and 13 Jbeta primers. Profiling relied on immunoSEQ multiplex PCR, and the TCRdb table lists in-frame clones only, not all of them. This table holds roughly 76,000 clones. The sample taken for sequencing was PBMCs. Every receptor here comes from a female donor in good health and CMV-seropositive.

Judged by frequency, this clone is medium-sized. V and J are TRBV4-2 and TRBJ2-1; the match to TRBD1 covers 9 bases. V lost 1 base to trimming and J lost 4 bases; unmatched junction nucleotides: 5. Germline V lookup: CDR1 LGHNA, CDR2 YNFKEQ. This CDR3 has 16 amino acids. The CDR3 reads CASSQGTGAGYNEQFF. CDR3 bases: TGTGCCAGCAGCCAAGGGACAGGGGCGGGTTACAATGAGCAGTTCTTC.

J is TRBJ2-3 and V is TRBV7-9; the match to TRBD2 covers 12 bases. After removal of 5 bases from V and 2 bases from J, the junction contained 8 bases not matched to a gene. Germline CDR1 and CDR2: SEHNR and FQNEAQ (reference sequence). The length of the CDR3 is 17 residues. CDR3: CASSDQLAGGITDTQYF. In nucleotides, the CDR3 is TGTGCCAGCAGCGACCAACTAGCGGGGGGTATCACAGATACGCAGTATTTT.

This chain links TRBV7-8 with TRBJ1-2; TRBD1 matches 8 bases. The CDR3 has 19 residues. Germline V gene lookup returns CDR1 SGHVS and CDR2 FQNEAQ. V lost 5 bases, J lost 2 bases, and 19 bases stayed unmatched. The CDR3 sequence is CASSPKFSPLDRGNYGYTF. Here the CDR3 DNA reads TGTGCCAGCAGCCCAAAATTTTCTCCGTTAGACAGGGGAAACTATGGCTACACCTTC.

This chain joins TRBV28 and TRBJ2-7; TRBD2 agrees at 8 bases. CDR3 length: 15 amino acids. The V and J ends lost 5 bases and 1 base, in that order; junction bases with no gene match: 7. Germline V gene lookup returns CDR1 MDHEN and CDR2 SYDVKM. The CDR3 nucleotides are TGTGCCAGCAGTACTAGCGGTCTACCATCCTACGAGCAGTACTTC. Its translation is CASSTSGLPSYEQYF.

The chain carries TRBV18 and TRBJ1-6; 11 nucleotides align to TRBD1. This CDR3 has 16 amino acids. Unmatched junction bases numbered 8, after V lost 2 bases and J lost 11 bases. CDR1 is KGHSH and CDR2 is LQKENI in the germline V gene. The CDR3 DNA reads as TGTGCCAGCTCACCAGGGACAGGGGGTGAAATTGCACCCCTCCACTTT. This gives the protein CASSPGTGGEIAPLHF.

This rearrangement joins TRBV6-1 to TRBJ2-7; 10 bases are shared with TRBD1. With 2 bases clipped from V and 5 bases from J, the junction kept 9 bases outside the gene matches. Per the germline V gene, CDR1 is MNHNS and CDR2 is SASEGT. This CDR3 contains 16 residues. The CDR3, as DNA: TGTGCCAGCAGTGAATTACCGGGACAGGGGACCGACGAGCAGTACTTC. Translation: CASSELPGQGTDEQYF.

V gene TRBV19 combines with J gene TRBJ2-1; D remains ambiguous. CDR1 and CDR2 (germline): LNHDA, SQIVND (reference sequence). This CDR3 is 14 amino acids long. V was clipped by 1 base and J by 4 bases, with 8 bases between them. The CDR3 coding sequence is TGTGCCAGTAGTATAGGGGCCTATTACAATGAGCAGTTCTTC. Amino acids: CASSIGAYYNEQFF.

The chain is built from TRBV29-1 and TRBJ2-1; a weak D match, TRBD1 (6 bases). Germline loops: CDR1 SQVTM, CDR2 ANQGSEA. The CDR3 runs to 14 residues. Trimming removed 3 bases at V and 5 bases at J, with 14 bases between. The CDR3 sequence: CSVDAVQGDNEQFF. The DNA for the CDR3 is TGCAGCGTTGATGCCGTACAGGGCGACAATGAGCAGTTCTTC.

The CDR3 sequence is CASGGGGGYNEQFF. The CDR3 DNA reads as TGTGCCAGCGGCGGCGGGGGGGGTTACAATGAGCAGTTCTTC. The chain employs TRBV6-5 and TRBJ2-1, with 9 bases lining up with TRBD2. The length of the CDR3 is 14 residues. From germline, CDR1 is MNHEY and CDR2 SVGAGI. After removal of 8 bases from V and 4 bases from J, the junction contained 6 bases not matched to a gene.

CDR3 in DNA: TGTGCCAGTAGTATAAGGGGACAAGAGAATTCACCCCTCCACTTT. Translating it yields CASSIRGQENSPLHF. The gene calls are TRBV19 and TRBJ1-6; D is possibly TRBD1 (6 bases). Trimming took 2 bases from V and 7 from J, leaving 12 bases between them. There are 15 residues in the CDR3. Germline values: CDR1 LNHDA, CDR2 SQIVND (reference sequence).

The chain joins TRBV30 to TRBJ2-6; TRBD1 aligns across 8 bases. This CDR3 is 15 amino acids long. J gave up 2 bases and V 3 bases, and 3 bases lay outside the gene matches. Germline CDR1 reads GTSNPN; CDR2 reads SVGIG (reference sequence). CDR3 loop: CAWSLQGAGANVLTF. CDR3 in DNA: TGTGCCTGGAGCCTACAGGGGGCTGGGGCCAACGTCCTGACTTTC.

This chain uses TRBV7-9 with TRBJ1-2; D remains ambiguous. Germline V gene sequence: CDR1 SEHNR, CDR2 FQNEAQ (reference sequence). Trimming pared 5 bases from V and 4 bases from J, leaving 20 bases between. This CDR3 region has 16 residues. The CDR3 region has the DNA TGTGCCAGCAGCGCCCAGACTGAATCGGTCCGCTATGGCTACACCTTC. It is translated as CASSAQTESVRYGYTF.

The chain carries TRBV6-1 and TRBJ1-5, with TRBD1 identical over 7 bases. The CDR3 covers 16 residues. The germline CDR1 and CDR2 sequences are MNHNS and SASEGT. The V gene end was trimmed by 3 bases and the J gene end by 0 bases; junction bases not matched to a gene: 5. This CDR3 reads CASSDKGAFSNQPQHF. For the CDR3, the DNA is TGTGCCAGCAGTGACAAGGGGGCTTTTAGCAATCAGCCCCAGCATTTT.

V and J are TRBV14 and TRBJ2-7; no reliable D call. V gave up 0 bases and J gave up 3 bases, with 6 bases separating them. The CDR3 is made up of 13 amino acids. Germline values: CDR1 SGHDN, CDR2 FVKESK. The CDR3 DNA follows: TGTGCCAGCAGCCAAGATGGTAGCTACGAGCAGTACTTC. This encodes CASSQDGSYEQYF. The entire variable domain, with the rest obtained from reference TRBV14 and TRBJ2-7, is as follows: EAGVTQFPSHSVIEKGQTVTLRCDPISGHDNLYWYRRVMGKEIKFLLHFVKESKQDESGMPNNRFLAERTGGTYSTLKVQPAELEDSGVYFCASSQDGSYEQYFGPGTRLTVT.

The chain has TRBV7-3 and TRBJ2-2, with D possibly being TRBD2 (6 bases). This CDR3 region has 15 residues. CDR1 is SGHTA, CDR2 FQGTGA, per germline. Between the trimmed V and J ends, which lost 3 bases and 3 bases, there was a span of 11 bases. Here the CDR3 DNA reads TGTGCCAGCAGCTTGAAGGCGGGATACACCGGGGAGCTGTTTTTT. It yields the protein CASSLKAGYTGELFF.

The rearrangement joins TRBV7-2 to TRBJ1-1; D remains unclear. V was trimmed by 1 base and J by 11 bases, leaving 11 bases between them. The CDR3 loop spans 12 amino acids. CDR1 and CDR2 from the germline V gene are SGHTA and FQGNSA. In DNA, the CDR3 is TGTGCCAGCAGCTTAGTAGTGAGCGAGGCTTTCTTT. Its protein product is CASSLVVSEAFF.

The genes are TRBV6-5 and TRBJ2-7; D is unclear. The CDR3 is 12 residues long. Trimming pared 7 bases from V and 2 bases from J, leaving 9 bases between. Germline-derived CDR1 and CDR2 are MNHEY and SVGAGI. For the CDR3, the DNA is TGTGCCAGCACCTCCGGTGCCTACGAGCAGTACTTC. It translates to CASTSGAYEQYF.

The rearrangement links TRBV5-1 to TRBJ2-7; TRBD2 agrees at 7 bases. Unmatched junction bases numbered 0, after V lost 2 bases and J lost 1 base. Germline V gives CDR1 SGHRS, CDR2 YFSETQ. This CDR3 has 13 residues. The CDR3 spells CASSLLASYEQYF. In DNA form, the CDR3 reads TGCGCCAGCAGCTTACTAGCGTCCTACGAGCAGTACTTC.

The gene calls are TRBV6-4 and TRBJ2-6; D ambiguous. V lost 3 bases and J lost 4, with 10 bases in between. The CDR3 loop spans 15 amino acids. Germline values: CDR1 MRHNA, CDR2 SNTAGT. The CDR3 sequence: CASSESVSGANVLTF. DNA of the CDR3: TGTGCCAGCAGTGAATCGGTCTCCGGGGCCAACGTCCTGACTTTC.

The rearrangement links TRBV4-1 to TRBJ2-7, with 7 bases matching TRBD2. The germline V gene encodes CDR1 MGHRA and CDR2 YSYEKL. This CDR3 is built from 15 residues. V lost 0 bases, J lost 3 bases, and 5 bases stayed unmatched. The CDR3 region is CASSQEGTINYEQYF. The CDR3 DNA reads as TGCGCCAGCAGCCAAGAAGGGACTATCAACTACGAGCAGTACTTC.

This rearrangement joins TRBV6-1 to TRBJ1-1; TRBD1 might be the D (6 bases). Trimming stripped 3 bases from V and 2 bases from J, with 13 bases between. The germline V gene has CDR1 MNHNS and CDR2 SASEGT. This CDR3 contains 15 residues. CDR3 amino acids: CASSESGGVNTEAFF. DNA for the CDR3: TGTGCCAGCAGTGAGTCGGGGGGCGTAAACACTGAAGCTTTCTTT.

The V gene is TRBV18, the J gene TRBJ2-7, with 9 positions matching TRBD1. V was clipped by 0 bases and J by 0 bases; unmatched bases: 9. The CDR3 sequence is 18 residues long. From germline, CDR1 is KGHSH and CDR2 LQKENI. CDR3: CASSPPTWTGDSSYEQYF. The CDR3 bases are TGTGCCAGCTCACCACCCACATGGACAGGGGATTCCTCCTACGAGCAGTACTTC.

Details on this clone: At one end, the junction sequence differs from germline, possibly due to a read error. The chain has TRBV7-9 and TRBJ2-3; maybe TRBD2 (6 bases). The germline gives CDR1 SEHNR, CDR2 FQNEAQ (reference sequence). This CDR3 has 16 residues. CDR3 DNA: TGTGCCAGCAGCTTAGGTTACAGAACTAGCACAGATAAGCAGTATTTT. Protein: CASSLGYRTSTDKQYF.

The CDR3 protein is CASSYSGGQGYEQYF. The CDR3, as DNA: TGTGCCAGCAGTTACTCGGGAGGACAGGGCTACGAGCAGTACTTC. The V and J genes are TRBV6-5 and TRBJ2-7; 8 bases line up with TRBD1. CDR1 is MNHEY and CDR2 is SVGAGI in the germline V gene. The CDR3 has 15 amino acids. Trimming removed 0 bases from V and 3 bases from J; junction bases left unmatched: 4.